The rows below give T cell receptor beta chains drawn from one sample of a study of blood T cell repertoires in COVID-19. The repertoire was sequenced with immunoSEQ multiplex PCR; TCRdb's copy has only in-frame clones and lacks some. The sample includes about 220,000 clones, 75% to 90% of them seen just once. The sequencing sample was made of PBMCs or T cells enriched from blood (not recorded which). These receptors were taken from a woman aged 18-35 years in a cohort exposed to, infected with or recovered from COVID-19 (not recorded which). CDR3s include the opening cysteine and the closing phenylalanine or tryptophan. The order of the fields is clone size, D gene, J gene, V gene, CDR3 DNA, CDR3 protein. The D gene is left open where the match is weak. The listing skips clone size in some rows; elsewhere it reads once, few, many or a size class.

clone_size: .; d_call: .; j_call: TRBJ1-2; v_call: TRBV5-6; cdr3_nt: TGTGCCAGCAGCTTGGGCGGGGCAGGGAGAGTTGAAGGCTACACCTTC; cdr3_aa: CASSLGGAGRVEGYTF
clone_size: .; d_call: .; j_call: TRBJ1-2; v_call: TRBV6-5; cdr3_nt: TGTGCCAGCAGTCTGGGCGACAGCTATGGCTACACCTTC; cdr3_aa: CASSLGDSYGYTF
clone_size: few; d_call: .; j_call: TRBJ1-3; v_call: TRBV11-1; cdr3_nt: TGTGCCAGCAGCGACAGGAAAAGCTCTGGAAACACCATATATTTT; cdr3_aa: CASSDRKSSGNTIYF
clone_size: .; d_call: .; j_call: TRBJ2-5; v_call: TRBV2; cdr3_nt: TGTGCCAGCAGAGGACAGCCCCAAGAGACCCAGTACTTC; cdr3_aa: CASRGQPQETQYF
clone_size: .; d_call: .; j_call: TRBJ1-4; v_call: TRBV6-1; cdr3_nt: TGTGCCAGCAGTGAAAAAGGGGGTCGTGAAAAACTGTTTTTT; cdr3_aa: CASSEKGGREKLFF
clone_size: .; d_call: .; j_call: TRBJ2-3; v_call: TRBV3-1/TRBV3-2; cdr3_nt: TGTGCCAGCAGCCAAGATTGGGTTAGCGCCCGCACAGATACGCAGTATTTT; cdr3_aa: CASSQDWVSARTDTQYF
clone_size: .; d_call: .; j_call: TRBJ1-5; v_call: TRBV6-5; cdr3_nt: TGTGCCAGCACCCCAGGGCCCAGCAATCAGCCCCAGCATTTT; cdr3_aa: CASTPGPSNQPQHF
clone_size: .; d_call: .; j_call: TRBJ2-5; v_call: TRBV6-5; cdr3_nt: TGTGCCAGCAGTCGACTTGGAAGCGAGCCCCAGTACTTC; cdr3_aa: CASSRLGSEPQYF
clone_size: once; d_call: TRBD1; j_call: TRBJ2-7; v_call: TRBV18; cdr3_nt: TGTGCCAGCTCACCGACGACAGGGGACCTCATTTACGAGCAGTACTTC; cdr3_aa: CASSPTTGDLIYEQYF
clone_size: .; d_call: .; j_call: TRBJ1-4; v_call: TRBV24-1; cdr3_nt: TGTGCCACCAGTGAAGGGGCAACTGAAAAACTGTTTTTT; cdr3_aa: CATSEGATEKLFF
clone_size: .; d_call: .; j_call: TRBJ2-7; v_call: TRBV7-9; cdr3_nt: TGTGCCAGCAGCTACAGCAACGAGCAGTACTTC; cdr3_aa: CASSYSNEQYF
clone_size: .; d_call: .; j_call: TRBJ2-1; v_call: TRBV9; cdr3_nt: TGTGCCAGCAGCGTAGGGATCTCCCGGGCCTACAATGAGCAGTTCTTC; cdr3_aa: CASSVGISRAYNEQFF
clone_size: .; d_call: TRBD2; j_call: TRBJ2-1; v_call: TRBV7-3; cdr3_nt: TGTGCCAGCAGCCTTGAAGCGGGAGCTTACAATGAGCAGTTCTTC; cdr3_aa: CASSLEAGAYNEQFF
clone_size: .; d_call: TRBD1; j_call: TRBJ1-2; v_call: TRBV4-2; cdr3_nt: TGTGCCAGCAGCCCGGGACAGCCAGACTATGGCTACACCTTC; cdr3_aa: CASSPGQPDYGYTF
clone_size: .; d_call: TRBD2; j_call: TRBJ2-5; v_call: TRBV4-2; cdr3_nt: TGTGCCAGCAGCCTAGCGGGGGGCCGGGGAGAGACCCAGTACTTC; cdr3_aa: CASSLAGGRGETQYF
clone_size: .; d_call: TRBD1; j_call: TRBJ1-5; v_call: TRBV11-3; cdr3_nt: TGTGCCAGCAGCCTCGTGGGACAGGGTATGAGGCCCCAGCATTTT; cdr3_aa: CASSLVGQGMRPQHF
clone_size: .; d_call: .; j_call: TRBJ1-2; v_call: TRBV14; cdr3_nt: TGTGCCAGCAGCCCAGGGATTAACTATGGCTACACCTTC; cdr3_aa: CASSPGINYGYTF
clone_size: .; d_call: TRBD2; j_call: TRBJ2-5; v_call: TRBV3-1/TRBV3-2; cdr3_nt: TGTGCCAGCAGCTCGGGACTAGGGGCTACCCAGTACTTC; cdr3_aa: CASSSGLGATQYF
clone_size: .; d_call: .; j_call: TRBJ2-7; v_call: TRBV7-9; cdr3_nt: TGTGCCAGCAGCCCCTACTCTGGGGGGGCCCTAGTCGAGCAGTACTTC; cdr3_aa: CASSPYSGGALVEQYF
clone_size: .; d_call: TRBD1; j_call: TRBJ1-2; v_call: TRBV30; cdr3_nt: TGTGCCTTAGAAACCAGGGGGACTAACTATGGCTACACCTTC; cdr3_aa: CALETRGTNYGYTF
clone_size: .; d_call: .; j_call: TRBJ1-1; v_call: TRBV7-2; cdr3_nt: TGTGCCAGCAGCTTGTTTCTTACGGGGACTGAAGCTTTCTTT; cdr3_aa: CASSLFLTGTEAFF
clone_size: .; d_call: .; j_call: TRBJ1-2; v_call: TRBV5-8; cdr3_nt: TGTGCCAGCAGCTGGGGGGAAAACTATGGCTACACCTTC; cdr3_aa: CASSWGENYGYTF
clone_size: .; d_call: .; j_call: TRBJ1-2; v_call: TRBV4-2; cdr3_nt: TGTGCCAGCAGCCAAGAAACGGGGATCCGAGGGGGCTACACCTTC; cdr3_aa: CASSQETGIRGGYTF
clone_size: .; d_call: .; j_call: TRBJ1-6; v_call: TRBV4-2; cdr3_nt: TGTGCCAGCAGCCCATTGCTCAGAAATAATTCACCCCTCCACTTT; cdr3_aa: CASSPLLRNNSPLHF
clone_size: .; d_call: TRBD1; j_call: TRBJ1-4; v_call: TRBV5-1; cdr3_nt: TGCGCCAGCAGCACTGGACAGGGACCAACTAATGAAAAACTGTTTTTT; cdr3_aa: CASSTGQGPTNEKLFF
clone_size: .; d_call: .; j_call: TRBJ2-7; v_call: TRBV18; cdr3_nt: TGTGCCAGCTCACCACCGGCGGCCTACGAGCAGTACTTC; cdr3_aa: CASSPPAAYEQYF
clone_size: .; d_call: .; j_call: TRBJ2-7; v_call: TRBV18; cdr3_nt: TGTGCCAGCTCAGGGGCGGGAGAGCAGTACTTC; cdr3_aa: CASSGAGEQYF
clone_size: .; d_call: TRBD2; j_call: TRBJ2-1; v_call: TRBV11-2; cdr3_nt: TGTGCCAGCAGCTTTCGGGGGGGGAGGGGCGAGCAGTTCTTC; cdr3_aa: CASSFRGGRGEQFF
clone_size: .; d_call: TRBD2; j_call: TRBJ2-1; v_call: TRBV5-6; cdr3_nt: TGTGCCAGCACCGACTTTAGCGGGGCCTACAATGAGCAGTTCTTC; cdr3_aa: CASTDFSGAYNEQFF